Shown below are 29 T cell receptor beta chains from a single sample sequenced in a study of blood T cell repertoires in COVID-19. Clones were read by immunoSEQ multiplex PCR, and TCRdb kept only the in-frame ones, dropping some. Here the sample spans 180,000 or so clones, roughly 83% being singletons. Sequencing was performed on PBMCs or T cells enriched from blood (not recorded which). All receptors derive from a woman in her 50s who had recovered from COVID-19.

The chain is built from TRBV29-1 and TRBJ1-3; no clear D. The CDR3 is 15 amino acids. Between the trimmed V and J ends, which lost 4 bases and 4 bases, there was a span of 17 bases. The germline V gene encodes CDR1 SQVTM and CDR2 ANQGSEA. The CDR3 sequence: CSVVLPGDWGNTIYF. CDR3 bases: TGCAGCGTTGTTCTCCCCGGCGACTGGGGAAACACCATATATTTT.

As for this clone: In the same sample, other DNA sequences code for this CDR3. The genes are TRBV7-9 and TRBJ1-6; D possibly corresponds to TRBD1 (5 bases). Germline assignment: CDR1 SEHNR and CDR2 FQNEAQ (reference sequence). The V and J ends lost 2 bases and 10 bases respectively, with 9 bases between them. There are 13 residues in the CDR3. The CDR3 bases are TGTGCCAGCAGCTTACAGGGTGAATCACCCCTCCACTTT. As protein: CASSLQGESPLHF. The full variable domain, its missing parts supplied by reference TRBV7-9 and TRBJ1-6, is DTGVSQNPRHKITKRGQNVTFRCDPISEHNRLYWYRQTLGQGPEFLTYFQNEAQLEKSRLLSDRFSAERPKGSFSTLEIQRTEQGDSAMYLCASSLQGESPLHFGNGTRLTVT.

CDR3 bases: TGTGCCAGCAGTTTAGTCGGTAGAACGACAGGTAGGACTGAAGCTTTCTTT. Translation gives CASSLVGRTTGRTEAFF. This chain uses TRBV27 with TRBJ1-1, with D maybe TRBD1 (6 bases). V lost 2 bases and J 5 bases, leaving 21 bases between the germline ends. The CDR3 runs 17 residues. CDR1 is MNHEY, CDR2 SMNVEV, per germline (reference sequence).

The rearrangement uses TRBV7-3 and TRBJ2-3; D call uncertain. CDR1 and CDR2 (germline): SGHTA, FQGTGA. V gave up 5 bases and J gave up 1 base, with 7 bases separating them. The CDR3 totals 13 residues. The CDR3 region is CASSTTGTDTQYF. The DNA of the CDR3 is TGTGCCAGCAGCACGACTGGCACAGATACGCAGTATTTT.

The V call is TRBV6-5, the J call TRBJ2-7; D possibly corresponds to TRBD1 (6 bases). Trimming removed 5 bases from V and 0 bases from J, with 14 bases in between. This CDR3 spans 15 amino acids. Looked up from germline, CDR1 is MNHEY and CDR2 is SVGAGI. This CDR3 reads CASSITGTSSYEQYV. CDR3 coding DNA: TGTGCCAGCAGTATAACAGGGACGAGCTCCTACGAGCAGTACGTC.

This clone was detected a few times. CDR3 DNA sequence: TGTGCCAGCAGTTCCCACGGGGGTTCGCAGTATTTT. Translation: CASSSHGGSQYF. J is TRBJ2-3 and V is TRBV6-2 or TRBV6-3, with D maybe TRBD2 (6 bases). The CDR3 has 12 residues. Per germline, CDR1 MNHEY and CDR2 SVGEGT. V dropped 4 bases and J dropped 10 bases, with 12 bases sitting between them.

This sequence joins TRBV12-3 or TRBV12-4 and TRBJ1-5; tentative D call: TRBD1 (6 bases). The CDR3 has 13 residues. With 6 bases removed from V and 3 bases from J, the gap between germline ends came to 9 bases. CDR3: CASSGQLNQPQHF. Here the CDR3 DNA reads TGTGCCAGCAGCGGACAGCTCAATCAGCCCCAGCATTTT.

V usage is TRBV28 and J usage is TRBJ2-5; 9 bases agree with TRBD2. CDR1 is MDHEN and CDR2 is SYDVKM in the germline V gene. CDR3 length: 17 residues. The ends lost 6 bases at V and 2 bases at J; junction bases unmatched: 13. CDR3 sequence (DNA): TGTGCCAGCAGCTGGAGCGGAGCGGGGGGATTACAAGAGACCCAGTACTTC. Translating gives CASSWSGAGGLQETQYF.

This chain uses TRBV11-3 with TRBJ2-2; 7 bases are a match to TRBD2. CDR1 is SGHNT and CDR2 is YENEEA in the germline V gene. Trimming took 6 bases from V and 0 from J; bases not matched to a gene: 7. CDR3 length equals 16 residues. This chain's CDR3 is CASSLGGTTNTGELFF. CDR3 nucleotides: TGTGCCAGCAGTCTGGGGGGGACCACGAACACCGGGGAGCTGTTTTTT.

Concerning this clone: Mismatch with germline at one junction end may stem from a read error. CDR3 DNA sequence: TGTGCCGGCAGGAGGACAGACTTGAACACTGAAGCTTTCTTT. Its translation: CAGRRTDLNTEAFF. The chain couples TRBV2 to TRBJ1-1, with TRBD1 as a possible D gene (6 bases). Per germline, CDR1 SNHLY and CDR2 FYNNEI. The length of the CDR3 is 14 residues.

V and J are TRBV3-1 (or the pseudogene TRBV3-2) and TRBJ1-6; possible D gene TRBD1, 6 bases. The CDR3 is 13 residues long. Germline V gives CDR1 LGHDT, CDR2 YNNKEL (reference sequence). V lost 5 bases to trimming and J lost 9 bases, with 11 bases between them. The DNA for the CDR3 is TGTGCCAGCAGCTACAGGGACCCTTCACCCCTCCACTTT. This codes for CASSYRDPSPLHF.

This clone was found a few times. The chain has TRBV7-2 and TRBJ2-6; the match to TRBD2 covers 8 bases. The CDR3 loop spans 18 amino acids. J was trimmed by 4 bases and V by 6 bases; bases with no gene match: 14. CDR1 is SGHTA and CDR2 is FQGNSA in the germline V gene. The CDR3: CASRPGSGIPSGANVLTF. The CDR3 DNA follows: TGTGCCAGCAGACCCGGTAGCGGGATACCATCGGGGGCCAACGTCCTGACTTTC.

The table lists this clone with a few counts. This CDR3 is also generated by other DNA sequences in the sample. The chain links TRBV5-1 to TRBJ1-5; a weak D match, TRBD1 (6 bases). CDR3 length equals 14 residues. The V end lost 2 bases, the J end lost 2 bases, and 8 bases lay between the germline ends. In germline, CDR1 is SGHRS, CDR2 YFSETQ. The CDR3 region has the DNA TGCGCCAGCAGCTTACAGGGTGGCAATCAGCCCCAGCATTTT. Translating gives CASSLQGGNQPQHF.

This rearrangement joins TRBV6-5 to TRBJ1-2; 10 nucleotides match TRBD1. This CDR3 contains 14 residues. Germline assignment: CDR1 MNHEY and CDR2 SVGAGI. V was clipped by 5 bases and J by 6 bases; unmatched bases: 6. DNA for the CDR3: TGTGCCAGCAGTCACGACAGGGGGCAGAATGGCTACACCTTC. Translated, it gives CASSHDRGQNGYTF.

This CDR3 is CASRLQGQGINEQYV. In DNA, the CDR3 is TGTGCCAGCAGGTTACAGGGACAGGGGATCAACGAGCAGTACGTC. The rearrangement joins TRBV5-4 to TRBJ2-7; 10 bases map to TRBD1. V was pared by 5 bases and J by 5 bases, with 10 bases of the junction left unmatched. The CDR3 runs to 15 residues. Per the germline V gene, CDR1 is SGHNT and CDR2 is YYREEE (reference sequence).

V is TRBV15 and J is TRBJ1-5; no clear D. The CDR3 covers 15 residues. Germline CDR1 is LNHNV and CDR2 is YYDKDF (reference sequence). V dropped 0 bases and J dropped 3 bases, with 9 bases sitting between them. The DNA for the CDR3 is TGTGCCACCAGCAGAGATAACGTACACAATCAGCCCCAGCATTTT. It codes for CATSRDNVHNQPQHF.

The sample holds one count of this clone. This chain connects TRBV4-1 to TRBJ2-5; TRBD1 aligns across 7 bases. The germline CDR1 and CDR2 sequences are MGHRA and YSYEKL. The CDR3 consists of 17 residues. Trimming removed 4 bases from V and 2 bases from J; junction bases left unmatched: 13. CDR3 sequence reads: CASSRKPGQQIQETQYF. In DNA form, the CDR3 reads TGCGCCAGCAGCCGTAAACCGGGACAGCAAATTCAAGAGACCCAGTACTTC.

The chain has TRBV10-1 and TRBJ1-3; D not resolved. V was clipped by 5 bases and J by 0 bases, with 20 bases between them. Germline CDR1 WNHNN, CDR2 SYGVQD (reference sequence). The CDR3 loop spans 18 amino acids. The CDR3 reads CASSPRQERAVSGNTIYF. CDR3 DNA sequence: TGCGCCAGCAGTCCTCGCCAGGAGAGGGCCGTCTCTGGAAACACCATATATTTT.

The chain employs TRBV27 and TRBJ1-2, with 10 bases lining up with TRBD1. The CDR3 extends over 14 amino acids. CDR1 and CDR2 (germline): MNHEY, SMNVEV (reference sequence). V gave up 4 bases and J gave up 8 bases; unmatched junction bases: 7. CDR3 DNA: TGTGCCAGCAGTTACTCCGGGACAGGGGTCGGCTACACCTTC. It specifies CASSYSGTGVGYTF.

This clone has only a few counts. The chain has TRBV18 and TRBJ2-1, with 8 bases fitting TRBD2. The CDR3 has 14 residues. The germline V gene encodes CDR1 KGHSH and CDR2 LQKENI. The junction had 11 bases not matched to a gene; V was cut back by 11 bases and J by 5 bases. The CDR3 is CASASAGGHNEQFF. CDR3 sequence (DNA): TGTGCCTCAGCGTCGGCGGGAGGACACAATGAGCAGTTCTTC. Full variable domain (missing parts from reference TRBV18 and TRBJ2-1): NAGVMQNPRHLVRRRGQEARLRCSPMKGHSHVYWYRQLPEEGLKFMVYLQKENIIDESGMPKERFSAEFPKEGPSILRIQQVVRGDSAAYFCASASAGGHNEQFFGPGTRLTVL.

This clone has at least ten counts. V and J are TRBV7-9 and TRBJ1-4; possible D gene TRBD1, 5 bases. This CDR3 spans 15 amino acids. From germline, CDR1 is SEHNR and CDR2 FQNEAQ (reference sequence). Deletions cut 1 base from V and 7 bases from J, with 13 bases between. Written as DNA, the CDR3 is TGTGCCAGCAGCTTAGTAGGGACTGGAGGTGAAAAACTGTTTTTT. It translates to CASSLVGTGGEKLFF. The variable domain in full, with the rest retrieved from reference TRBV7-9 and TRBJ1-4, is DTGVSQNPRHKITKRGQNVTFRCDPISEHNRLYWYRQTLGQGPEFLTYFQNEAQLEKSRLLSDRFSAERPKGSFSTLEIQRTEQGDSAMYLCASSLVGTGGEKLFFGSGTQLSVL.

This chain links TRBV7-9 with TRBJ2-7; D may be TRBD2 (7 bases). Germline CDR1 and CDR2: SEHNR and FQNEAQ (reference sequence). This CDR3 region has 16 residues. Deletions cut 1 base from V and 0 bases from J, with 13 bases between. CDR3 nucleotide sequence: TGTGCCAGCAGCTTAGAGAGGGGGGAGGGCTCCTACGAGCAGTACGTC. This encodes CASSLERGEGSYEQYV.

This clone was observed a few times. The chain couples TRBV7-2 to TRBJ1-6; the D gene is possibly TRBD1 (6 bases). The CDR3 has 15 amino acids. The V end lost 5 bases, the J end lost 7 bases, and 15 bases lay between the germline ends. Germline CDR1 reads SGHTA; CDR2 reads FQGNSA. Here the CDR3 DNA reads TGTGCCAGCAGCGCAGGGGTCCCCGGAAATTCACCCCTCCACTTT. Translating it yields CASSAGVPGNSPLHF.

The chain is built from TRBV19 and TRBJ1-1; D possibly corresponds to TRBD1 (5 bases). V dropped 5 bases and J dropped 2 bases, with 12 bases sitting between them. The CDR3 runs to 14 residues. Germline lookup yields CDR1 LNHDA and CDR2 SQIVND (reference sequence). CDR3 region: CASSSPTANTEAFF. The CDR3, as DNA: TGTGCCAGTAGTTCTCCGACAGCCAACACTGAAGCTTTCTTT.

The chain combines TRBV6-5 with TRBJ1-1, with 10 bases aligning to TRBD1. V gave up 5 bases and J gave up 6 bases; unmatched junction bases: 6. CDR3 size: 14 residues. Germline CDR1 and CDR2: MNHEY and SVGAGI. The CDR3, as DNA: TGTGCCAGCAGTCCGACAGGGGGCATCTCTGAAGCTTTCTTT. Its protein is CASSPTGGISEAFF.

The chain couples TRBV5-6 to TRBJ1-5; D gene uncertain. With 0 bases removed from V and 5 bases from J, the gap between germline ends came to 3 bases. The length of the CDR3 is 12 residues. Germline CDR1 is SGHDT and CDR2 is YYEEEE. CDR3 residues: CASSLGHQPQHF. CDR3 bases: TGTGCCAGCAGCTTGGGGCATCAGCCCCAGCATTTT.

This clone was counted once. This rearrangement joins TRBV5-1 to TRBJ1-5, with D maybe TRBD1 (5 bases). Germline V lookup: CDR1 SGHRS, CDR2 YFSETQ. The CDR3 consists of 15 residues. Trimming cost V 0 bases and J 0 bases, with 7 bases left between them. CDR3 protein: CASSLGQNSNQPQHF. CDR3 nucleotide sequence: TGCGCCAGCAGCTTGGGACAGAATAGCAATCAGCCCCAGCATTTT.

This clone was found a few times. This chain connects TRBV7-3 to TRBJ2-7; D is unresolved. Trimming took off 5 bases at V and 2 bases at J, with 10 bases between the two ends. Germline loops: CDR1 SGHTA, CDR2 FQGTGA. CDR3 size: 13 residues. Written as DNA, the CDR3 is TGTGCCAGCAGCCTCACCTCGGCCTACGAGCAGTACGTC. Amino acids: CASSLTSAYEQYV.

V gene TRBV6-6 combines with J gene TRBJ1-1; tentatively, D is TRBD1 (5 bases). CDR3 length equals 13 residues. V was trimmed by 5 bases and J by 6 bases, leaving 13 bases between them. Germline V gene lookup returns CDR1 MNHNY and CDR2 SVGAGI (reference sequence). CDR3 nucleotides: TGTGCCAGCAGTGCGGGGACGGACCCTGAAGCTTTCTTT. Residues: CASSAGTDPEAFF.